The present TCR beta chain was sequenced within a study of cytomegalovirus exposure and HLA in healthy donors. A remark on this clone: Its cognate antigen is unknown.

Amplification used 60 Vbeta primers and 13 Jbeta primers. The table came from immunoSEQ multiplex PCR; TCRdb's copy has only in-frame clones and leaves some out. Of around 130,000 clones listed, over 75% are singletons. The V gene's germline CDR1 is GTSNPN and CDR2 SVGIG (reference sequence). CDR3 length: 14 amino acids. V was clipped by 3 bases and J by 5 bases, with 16 bases between them. Study outcomes and limitations: It was taken for granted in presence/absence analyses that sequencing depth across donors was roughly uniform. Previously analyzed data showed that most TCR beta V segments were productive at a frequency of about 87% or about 30%. Upon later analysis, HLA-associated TCR beta chains proved more clonally expanded than other, equally common chains. In a later analysis, most CMV-associated TCR beta chains appeared HLA-restricted.

V gene TRBV30 combines with J gene TRBJ1-2; D not resolved. This clonotype originated in a boy between 10 and 17 years old in good health and CMV-seronegative. Sequences were obtained from PBMCs. This CDR3 is CAWSADAGRYGYTF. The CDR3 bases are TGTGCCTGGAGCGCCGACGCCGGCAGGTATGGCTACACCTTC. The entire variable domain, with the rest obtained from reference TRBV30 and TRBJ1-2, is as follows: SQTIHQWPATLVQPVGSPLSLECTVEGTSNPNLYWYRQAAGRGLQLLFYSVGIGQISSEVPQNLSASRPQDRQFILSSKKLLLSDSGFYLCAWSADAGRYGYTFGSGTRLTVV.